One and the same sample provided the 32 T cell receptor beta chains below, sequenced in a study of T cells after yellow fever vaccination. TCRdb passed the 5' RACE reads through MiXCR, listing each CDR3 protein once. The data hold hundreds of thousands of distinct CDR3 sequences, with just over 20% observed a single time. The sequencing used PBMCs, collected approximately 22 days after the first yellow fever vaccination. The source of these receptors is a man between 18 and 35 years old who received the YFV17D yellow fever vaccine.

For this clonotype: One base away lies a much larger clone, so this may be a sequencing read error. The chain is built from TRBV6-5 and TRBJ1-1; no definite D call. Germline V gives CDR1 MNHEY, CDR2 SVGAGI. Trimming removed 2 bases at V and 1 base at J, with 2 bases between. The CDR3 spans 12 residues. DNA for the CDR3: TGTGCCAGCAGTTACGCGAACACTGAAGCTTTCTTT. Residues: CASSYANTEAFF.

The gene calls are TRBV12-3 or TRBV12-4 and TRBJ1-2; D call uncertain. The CDR3 contains 13 residues. V gave up 5 bases and J gave up 7 bases, with 14 bases separating them. CDR3 residues: CASSLNYLGGYTF. CDR3 DNA sequence: TGTGCCAGCAGTCTTAATTATTTGGGTGGCTACACCTTC.

The J gene is TRBJ1-1, the V gene TRBV7-9; D is uncertain. V was cut by 1 base and J by 4 bases, with 13 bases left in between. The CDR3 runs 15 residues. Per germline, CDR1 SEHNR and CDR2 FQNEAQ (reference sequence). CDR3 amino acids: CASSLGTLGSTEAFF. The CDR3 coding sequence is TGTGCCAGCAGCTTAGGGACCTTAGGGAGCACTGAAGCTTTCTTT.

This clonotype was seen ten or more times. This chain links TRBV12-3 or TRBV12-4 with TRBJ1-4, with no clear D. Trimming shortened V by 10 bases and J by 8 bases, and 20 bases separated the two germline ends. The CDR3 is 14 residues long. CDR3 DNA: TGTGCCACCAATTCTCTCGCGGGAAGGGAAAAACTGTTTTTT. Residues: CATNSLAGREKLFF.

The chain combines TRBV19 with TRBJ2-1; 10 bases are shared with TRBD1. The CDR3 contains 14 residues. The V segment lost 5 bases and the J segment 9 bases; nucleotides outside the gene matches: 7. The germline V gene has CDR1 LNHDA and CDR2 SQIVND (reference sequence). CDR3 DNA sequence: TGTGCCAGTAGTGGCCGGACAGGGGGTTTTGAGCAGTTCTTC. Amino acids: CASSGRTGGFEQFF.

The CDR3 DNA reads TGTGCCAGCACCCTCGCGAGGCGGGGAGACGGGGAGCTGTTTTTT. This translates into CASTLARRGDGELFF. The genes are TRBV6-2 or TRBV6-3 and TRBJ2-2; D might be TRBD2 (6 bases). V lost 7 bases, J lost 7 bases, and 19 bases lay in between. The length of the CDR3 is 15 residues. The germline gives CDR1 MNHEY, CDR2 SVGEGT.

This clonotype was seen a few times. The chain couples TRBV3-1 to TRBJ2-3, with 12 bases fitting TRBD2. The germline CDR1 and CDR2 sequences are LGHDT and YNNKEL (reference sequence). CDR3 size: 19 residues. Trimming cost V 1 base and J 1 base; bases outside gene matches: 9. CDR3 residues: CASSQVLLAGGGGTDTQYF. In nucleotides, the CDR3 is TGTGCCAGCAGCCAAGTTCTACTAGCGGGGGGAGGGGGCACAGATACGCAGTATTTT.

In its sample, this clonotype was seen a few times. V gene TRBV24-1 combines with J gene TRBJ2-1; possibly TRBD1 for D (5 bases). Per germline, CDR1 KGHDR and CDR2 SFDVKD. The CDR3 is 13 residues long. The V end lost 6 bases, the J end lost 8 bases, and 13 bases lay between the germline ends. DNA for the CDR3: TGTGCCACCAGTCCGCCGGCAGGGTATGAGCAGTTCTTC. This translates into CATSPPAGYEQFF.

This clonotype was found a few times. The J gene is TRBJ2-3, the V gene TRBV7-2, with 10 bases that match TRBD2. Germline assignment: CDR1 SGHTA and CDR2 FQGNSA. V dropped 6 bases and J dropped 5; count of bases not matched to a gene: 5. The CDR3 spans 14 residues. CDR3 sequence: CASRTSGRGDTQYF. DNA of the CDR3: TGTGCCAGCAGAACGAGCGGGAGGGGAGATACGCAGTATTTT.

This rearrangement joins TRBV7-9 to TRBJ2-5; D may be TRBD2 (5 bases). This CDR3 contains 15 residues. V lost 5 bases to trimming and J lost 1 base, with 14 bases between them. Germline V gives CDR1 SEHNR, CDR2 FQNEAQ (reference sequence). The DNA for the CDR3 is TGTGCCAGCAGCCTTTCTAGGAGGCCCCAAGAGACCCAGTACTTC. This gives the protein CASSLSRRPQETQYF.

This clonotype was observed many times. The CDR3 here is CSASHRESNTEAFF. For the CDR3, the DNA is TGCAGTGCTAGTCACAGGGAATCGAACACTGAAGCTTTCTTT. V usage is TRBV20-1 and J usage is TRBJ1-1; maybe TRBD1 (6 bases). V was pared by 3 bases and J by 1 base, with 12 bases between. The CDR3 is 14 amino acids. Germline CDR1 DFQATT, CDR2 SNEGSKA (reference sequence).

This clonotype was counted ten times or more. This sequence joins TRBV9 and TRBJ2-3; a weak D match, TRBD1 (6 bases). Germline CDR1 SGDLS, CDR2 YYNGEE. The germline V and J ends were trimmed by 1 base and 4 bases, with 13 bases remaining between them. CDR3 size: 15 residues. The DNA for the CDR3 is TGTGCCAGCAGCGTAAACACAGGGAGTCCAGATACGCAGTATTTT. It codes for CASSVNTGSPDTQYF.

This clonotype was seen once. This chain uses TRBV20-1 with TRBJ2-3; 8 bases map to TRBD2. This CDR3 region has 15 residues. Per the germline V gene, CDR1 is DFQATT and CDR2 is SNEGSKA (reference sequence). CDR3 amino acids: CSILLPGGTTDTQYF. The DNA of the CDR3 is TGCAGCATCCTTCTTCCGGGGGGGACCACAGATACGCAGTATTTT.

V usage is TRBV4-1 and J usage is TRBJ2-2; D not certain. This CDR3 is 15 amino acids long. Germline assignment: CDR1 MGHRA and CDR2 YSYEKL. Trimming cost V 1 base and J 2 bases, with 8 bases left between them. CDR3 bases: TGCGCCAGCAGCCAAGGACCTGTTAACACCGGGGAGCTGTTTTTT. Translated: CASSQGPVNTGELFF.

The chain carries TRBV6-2 or TRBV6-3 and TRBJ2-7; unclear D gene. Germline lookup yields CDR1 MNHEY and CDR2 SVGEGT. V was trimmed by 7 bases and J by 2 bases, leaving 15 bases between them. The CDR3 covers 14 residues. This CDR3 reads CASTPAKGTYEQYV. In DNA, the CDR3 is TGTGCCAGCACCCCAGCTAAGGGAACCTACGAGCAGTACGTC.

This chain uses TRBV5-5 with TRBJ2-7, with D uncertain. The V gene's germline CDR1 is SGHKS and CDR2 YYEKEE (reference sequence). CDR3 length: 14 residues. Between the trimmed V and J ends, which lost 3 bases and 2 bases, there was a span of 12 bases. CDR3 DNA: TGTGCCAGCAGCTCCGGGCACGGGCCCTACGAGCAGTACTTC. Translated, it gives CASSSGHGPYEQYF.

The table lists this clonotype with a few counts. The rearrangement uses TRBV20-1 and TRBJ2-1, with D possibly matching TRBD2 (5 bases). V was pared by 3 bases and J by 4 bases, with 10 bases between. CDR1 and CDR2 from the germline V gene are DFQATT and SNEGSKA (reference sequence). This CDR3 is built from 13 residues. The CDR3 nucleotides are TGCAGTGCTAGCCCGGGGATGTACAATGAGCAGTTCTTC. It codes for CSASPGMYNEQFF.

This rearrangement joins TRBV12-3 or TRBV12-4 to TRBJ2-3; D may be TRBD1 or TRBD2 (5 bases each). CDR3 length: 15 residues. V lost 5 bases to trimming and J lost 0 bases, with 12 bases between them. The CDR3 DNA reads TGTGCCAGCAGTATCGGGACGGCTAGCACAGATACGCAGTATTTT. It translates to CASSIGTASTDTQYF.

Points on this clonotype: Mismatch with germline at one junction end may stem from a read error. J is TRBJ2-5 and V is TRBV4-2, with D possibly TRBD2 on 5 matching bases. CDR3 length: 12 residues. The V gene's germline CDR1 is LGHNA and CDR2 YNFKEQ. The CDR3 region has the DNA TGTGCCAGCAGCCTATTTGGGGAGACCCAGTGCTTC. Translated, it gives CASSLFGETQCF.

The V call is TRBV20-1, the J call TRBJ2-5; 9 bases line up with TRBD1. With 2 bases clipped from V and 3 bases from J, the junction kept 1 base outside the gene matches. Germline V lookup: CDR1 DFQATT, CDR2 SNEGSKA (reference sequence). The CDR3 covers 13 residues. The CDR3 DNA reads as TGCAGTGCTAGAACAGGGGGCAAAGAGACCCAGTACTTC. Residues: CSARTGGKETQYF.

The V call is TRBV5-1, the J call TRBJ2-1, with a tentative D call TRBD1 (5 bases). Germline CDR1 reads SGHRS; CDR2 reads YFSETQ. V was clipped by 2 bases and J by 4 bases, with 13 bases between them. The CDR3 runs 15 residues. This CDR3 reads CASSFGGAAYNEQFF. Written as DNA, the CDR3 is TGCGCCAGCAGCTTTGGTGGGGCAGCATACAATGAGCAGTTCTTC. Supplemented by reference TRBV5-1 and TRBJ2-1, the full variable domain reads KAGVTQTPRYLIKTRGQQVTLSCSPISGHRSVSWYQQTPGQGLQFLFEYFSETQRNKGNFPGRFSGRQFSNSRSEMNVSTLELGDSALYLCASSFGGAAYNEQFFGPGTRLTVL.

There are a few counts of this clonotype. The V call is TRBV5-4, the J call TRBJ1-5; the D is unclear. CDR1 and CDR2 (germline): SGHNT, YYREEE (reference sequence). Trimming pared 3 bases from V and 4 bases from J, leaving 11 bases between. The CDR3 sequence is 14 residues long. Here the CDR3 DNA reads TGTGCCAGCAGCTATCCAGAGCGTAATCAGCCCCAGCATTTT. Protein: CASSYPERNQPQHF.

J is TRBJ2-1 and V is TRBV7-9; TRBD2 matches at 9 bases. Unmatched junction bases numbered 9, after V lost 4 bases and J lost 8 bases. This CDR3 contains 15 residues. Looked up from germline, CDR1 is SEHNR and CDR2 is FQNEAQ (reference sequence). CDR3 amino acids: CASSSRLAERDEQFF. In DNA, the CDR3 is TGTGCCAGCAGCTCCCGACTAGCGGAACGGGATGAGCAGTTCTTC.

The DNA for the CDR3 is TGCGCCAGCAGCGATCACAGGGGGCGCCGGACCGGGGAGCTGTTTTTT. Its protein is CASSDHRGRRTGELFF. The J gene is TRBJ2-2, the V gene TRBV4-1; 9 positions agree with TRBD1. CDR1 MGHRA and CDR2 YSYEKL come from the germline V gene. This CDR3 has 16 residues. V shed 5 bases, J shed 5 bases, and the junction held 9 bases outside the gene matches.

The chain links TRBV7-2 to TRBJ2-5, with D unresolved. Trimming took off 0 bases at V and 2 bases at J, with 10 bases between the two ends. The CDR3 runs 15 residues. Germline values: CDR1 SGHTA, CDR2 FQGNSA. CDR3 coding DNA: TGTGCCAGCAGCTTAGCGGCGAGGCGTCAAGAGACCCAGTACTTC. Translation gives CASSLAARRQETQYF.

This clonotype was found once. A much larger clone is a single base away; this may be a read error. The CDR3 does not end in the conserved phenylalanine or tryptophan, so this is likely a read error. The chain recombines TRBV12-3 or TRBV12-4 with TRBJ2-5, with 13 bases fitting TRBD2. The CDR3 loop spans 15 amino acids. V lost 6 bases and J lost 5; bases outside the gene matches: 6. CDR3 sequence (DNA): TGTGCCAGCAGAACTAGCGGGGGGGCCGGGGAGACCCAGTACTCC. This gives the protein CASRTSGGAGETQYS.

Only a few counts were recorded for this clonotype. This chain's CDR3 is CASGHSVLPEAFF. CDR3 in DNA: TGTGCCAGCGGGCACTCGGTCCTCCCTGAAGCTTTCTTT. This chain joins TRBV7-9 and TRBJ1-1; unclear D gene. This CDR3 is built from 13 residues. V was clipped by 8 bases and J by 6 bases, with 16 bases between them. CDR1 and CDR2 (germline): SEHNR, FQNEAQ (reference sequence).

This clonotype was recorded a few times. V usage is TRBV20-1 and J usage is TRBJ1-2, with a possible D match to TRBD1 (6 bases). Trimming took 8 bases from V and 3 from J, leaving 13 bases between them. Germline values: CDR1 DFQATT, CDR2 SNEGSKA (reference sequence). The CDR3 sequence is 12 residues long. The CDR3 DNA reads as TGCAGTACGGGACGGACAGACTATGGCTACACCTTC. Protein product: CSTGRTDYGYTF.

The chain joins TRBV7-3 to TRBJ2-5; D is perhaps TRBD1 (6 bases). Deletions cut 4 bases from V and 5 bases from J, with 17 bases between. The germline CDR1 and CDR2 sequences are SGHTA and FQGTGA. The CDR3 extends over 15 amino acids. The CDR3, as DNA: TGTGCCAGCAGCTCAACCGGGACATCTCGTGAGACCCAGTACTTC. It specifies CASSSTGTSRETQYF.

The J gene is TRBJ1-1, the V gene TRBV18; possibly TRBD1 for D (5 bases). The CDR3 loop spans 15 amino acids. Trimming took off 2 bases at V and 4 bases at J, with 14 bases between the two ends. The germline gives CDR1 KGHSH, CDR2 LQKENI. The CDR3 bases are TGTGCCAGCTCACCATGGTGGCAGGGCCCCACTGAAGCTTTCTTT. This gives the protein CASSPWWQGPTEAFF.

The V call is TRBV7-9, the J call TRBJ2-7; D not resolved. This CDR3 is 13 amino acids long. In germline, CDR1 is SEHNR, CDR2 FQNEAQ (reference sequence). V was cut by 2 bases and J by 6 bases, with 11 bases left in between. The CDR3 DNA follows: TGTGCCAGCAGCTTACCTAATAATCCCGAGCAGTACGTC. Translating gives CASSLPNNPEQYV.

In its sample, this clonotype was seen a few times. This chain links TRBV29-1 with TRBJ2-5, with TRBD2 matching over 9 bases. Trimming cost V 6 bases and J 5 bases; bases outside gene matches: 7. The CDR3 consists of 13 residues. The germline V gene has CDR1 SQVTM and CDR2 ANQGSEA. The CDR3 sequence is CSVLGLADETQYF. Here the CDR3 DNA reads TGCAGCGTCCTGGGACTAGCAGACGAGACCCAGTACTTC.